This record looks at one T cell receptor beta chain sequence and its context. Its target is unknown. This entry belongs to a study of PD-1 blockade in mismatch repair-deficient tumors. Indicated time point: approximately 10-day in vitro stimulation with candidate neoantigen peptide 5. Every patient had mismatch repair deficiency by PCR or immunohistochemistry. The TCR-sequenced patients were a few responders to pembrolizumab. A roughly 11-day in vitro culture was run per each of seven reactive peptides. An identically run culture lacking peptide was the fold-change baseline. Losses at the gene ends were 5 bases for V and 4 bases for J; bases not matched to a gene: 2. This CDR3 is 13 amino acids long. Germline CDR1 and CDR2: SEHNR and FQNEAQ (reference sequence). Generated by immunoSEQ multiplex PCR, the TCRdb table keeps only in-frame clones and is missing some. The sample includes some 16,000 clones, about 84% seen only once; the top ten take approximately 9.9%.

Source: cells cultured in vitro, taken from a patient treated with pembrolizumab. This TCR came from an adult with mismatch repair-deficient cancer. J is TRBJ1-2 and V is TRBV7-9; 9 bases are a match to TRBD1. The CDR3 DNA reads as TGTGCCAGCAGCCGGGACAGGGTCTATGGCTACACCTTC. Its protein is CASSRDRVYGYTF.